This entry concerns a single T cell receptor beta chain. The source of the sample is a study of shared clonotypes between healthy human individuals. TCRdb's table, derived via immunoSEQ multiplex PCR, lists solely in-frame clones and lacks some. Of under 600,000 clones listed, about 97% are singletons. The sample consisted of naive CD4+ T cells sorted from blood. Documented subset: CD45RA+ positively selected. The receptor was derived from a woman younger than 45 in good health.

CDR3 DNA sequence: TGTGCCAGCAGTTACGATGGCGGGATAGGGGACGAGCAGTACTTC. The encoded protein is CASSYDGGIGDEQYF. This chain connects TRBV6-5 to TRBJ2-7, with a tentative D call TRBD2 (6 bases). V was trimmed by 2 bases and J by 5 bases, leaving 16 bases between them. The CDR3 totals 15 residues. Germline CDR1 is MNHEY and CDR2 is SVGAGI.